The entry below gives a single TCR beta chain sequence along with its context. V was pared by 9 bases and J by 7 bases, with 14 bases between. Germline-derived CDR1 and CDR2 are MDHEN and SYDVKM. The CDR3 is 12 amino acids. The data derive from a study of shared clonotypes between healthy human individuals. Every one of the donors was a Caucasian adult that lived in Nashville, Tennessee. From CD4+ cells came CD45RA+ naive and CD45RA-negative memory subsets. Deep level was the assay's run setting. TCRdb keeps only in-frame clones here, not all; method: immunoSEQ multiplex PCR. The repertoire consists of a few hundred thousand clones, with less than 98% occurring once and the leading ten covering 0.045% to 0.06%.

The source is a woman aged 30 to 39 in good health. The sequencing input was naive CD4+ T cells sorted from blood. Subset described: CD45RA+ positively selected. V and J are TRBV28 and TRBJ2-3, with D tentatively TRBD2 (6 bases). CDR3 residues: CASHTGLNTQYF. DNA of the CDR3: TGTGCCAGTCATACGGGACTCAATACGCAGTATTTT.